Reported below is one T cell receptor (beta chain). Its antigen is not identified. The sample is drawn from a study of cytomegalovirus exposure and HLA in healthy donors. Findings and limits, study-wide: In vitro, three CMV-associated chains proved specific for CMV antigens.

This PCR relied on a set of 60 Vbeta primers and 13 Jbeta primers. Source study methods: Later work found 80 million to 85 million unique TCR beta chains, with approximately 12 million shared. The data were produced by immunoSEQ multiplex PCR, yet TCRdb's version contains in-frame clones alone and is incomplete. V, J and clone size reflect that table, while D and trimming were determined from the DNA. The table records 110,000 or so clones, more than 65% of them present only once. The CDR3 loop spans 13 amino acids. Looked up from germline, CDR1 is KGHSH and CDR2 is LQKENI. The V gene lost 0 bases and the J gene lost 8 bases, with 8 bases spanning the gap.

The receptor was isolated from a man aged 25 to 40 in good health and CMV-seronegative. Specimen: PBMCs. V gene TRBV18 combines with J gene TRBJ1-3, with D tentatively TRBD1 (5 bases). CDR3 loop: CASSPPGGDTIYF. Here the CDR3 DNA reads TGTGCCAGCTCACCACCCGGAGGGGACACCATATATTTT.